This TCR beta chain was sequenced for a study of beta chain features in type 1 diabetes. cDNA synthesis used the whole RNA isolate, giving expressed TCRB sequences. Clones were read by immunoSEQ multiplex PCR, and TCRdb kept only the in-frame ones, dropping some. This sample has more than 300,000 clones, with 10% to 15% found just once. Study-wide results and limits: PCR may have favored shorter templates equally in patients and controls. TCRB CDR3 length was moderately but significantly reduced in all four CD4+ subsets of Type 1 diabetes patients.

The table lists this clone with a few counts. Its specificity is not known. The source material was naive CD4+ T cells from blood. This sequence was found in a woman aged 18-35 years with type 1 diabetes.

CDR3 sequence reads: CASSLAVNTEAFF. DNA for the CDR3: TGTGCCAGCAGTTTGGCTGTAAACACTGAAGCTTTCTTT. The chain has TRBV28 and TRBJ1-1; D is unclear. CDR1 and CDR2 from the germline V gene are MDHEN and SYDVKM. The V gene lost 3 bases and the J gene lost 2 bases, with 7 bases spanning the gap. This CDR3 is 13 amino acids long.